This T cell receptor beta chain was profiled in a study of T cells in Graves' hyperthyroidism and ophthalmopathy. The investigators amplified TCR beta CDR3 regions from RNA transcripts. The HTBI set primed first-round TCR CDR3 RT-PCR. TCRdb independently ran MiXCR on the multiplex PCR reads; one entry per CDR3 protein. In the table there are under 350,000 distinct CDR3 sequences, approximately 17% of which are singletons. This CDR3 has 16 residues. J lost 1 base, V lost 4 bases, and 8 bases had no gene match. The germline V gene encodes CDR1 SGHTA and CDR2 FQGNSA. There are many counts of this clonotype.

This rearrangement joins TRBV7-2 to TRBJ2-7; 9 bases map to TRBD1. This clonotype was obtained from a woman between 55 and 75 years old with Graves' ophthalmopathy. Material for sequencing was blood. CDR3 coding DNA: TGTGCCAGCAGCTCCCGGGGGACAGGGAGTTCCTACGAGCAGTACTTC. Protein: CASSSRGTGSSYEQYF.